The T cell receptor (beta chain) under discussion was sequenced for a study of blood T cell repertoires in COVID-19. Turning to the study itself: Spain, Italy and the United States supplied samples that represented acute and convalescent COVID-19. PBMCs, B-cell-depleted T cells, or T cells were the source of the cDNA or gDNA that made up the material.

Sequencing used immunoSEQ multiplex PCR; TCRdb keeps in-frame clones, though not all of them. The sample carries about 220,000 clones, roughly 82% recorded once. Germline V gives CDR1 SGHTA, CDR2 FQGNSA. The V and J ends lost 4 bases and 0 bases respectively, with 11 bases between them. This CDR3 is built from 15 residues. Input material: peripheral blood. This chain uses TRBV7-2 with TRBJ2-3; D is perhaps TRBD1 (6 bases). The sequence was obtained from a woman between 70 and 85 years old with acute or convalescent COVID-19. The CDR3 nucleotides are TGTGCCAGCAGCTCGACAGGACTCAGCACAGATACGCAGTATTTT. Its translation is CASSSTGLSTDTQYF.